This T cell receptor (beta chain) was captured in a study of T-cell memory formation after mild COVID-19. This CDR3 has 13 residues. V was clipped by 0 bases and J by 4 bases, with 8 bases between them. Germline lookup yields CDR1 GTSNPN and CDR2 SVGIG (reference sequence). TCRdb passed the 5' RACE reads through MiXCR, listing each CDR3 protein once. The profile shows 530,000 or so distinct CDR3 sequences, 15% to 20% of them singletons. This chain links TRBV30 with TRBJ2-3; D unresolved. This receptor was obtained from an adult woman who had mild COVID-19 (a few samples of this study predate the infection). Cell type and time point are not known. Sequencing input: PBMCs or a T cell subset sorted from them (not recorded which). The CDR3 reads CAWSVHLADTQYF. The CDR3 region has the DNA TGTGCCTGGAGTGTACACTTGGCAGATACGCAGTATTTT.